Listed here are 22 T cell receptor beta chains from one sample, sequenced in a study of post-analysis software for immune sequencing data (dated by TCRdb to 2013 to 2016). On the study overall, not on this receptor specifically: Patients showed significantly higher frequencies than controls for a handful of TRBV segments, among them TRBV5-6, TRBV5-1 and TRBV20-1.

Library generation was performed with PCR. Instrument used: Illumina HiSeq 2500. To reduce PCR and sequencing biases, unique molecular identifiers were built into the TCR beta cDNA libraries. Using fastp at Q25 and MiXCR, TCRdb reprocessed the public reads and kept productive beta chains. Here each entry gathers all rows of one CDR3 protein and keeps the most common genes and DNA. In all, the sample holds around 710,000 distinct CDR3 sequences, and just over 45% of those were seen once. The ten largest account for approximately 5% of the sample. These TCRs' antigens remain unknown. The sequenced sample consisted of blood. The receptors here all came from a girl aged 10-17 years with multiple sclerosis.

This sequence joins TRBV5-6 and TRBJ1-5; tentative D call: TRBD1 (6 bases). The V gene's germline CDR1 is SGHDT and CDR2 YYEEEE. The CDR3 is 13 residues long. V lost 4 bases to trimming and J lost 7 bases, with 12 bases between them. The CDR3: CASSEQGLQPQHF. The CDR3 coding sequence is TGTGCCAGCAGCGAACAGGGTCTCCAGCCCCAGCATTTT. Together with reference TRBV5-6 and TRBJ1-5, the CDR3 gives the full variable domain: DAGVTQSPTHLIKTRGQQVTLRCSPKSGHDTVSWYQQALGQGPQFIFQYYEEEERQRGNFPDRFSGHQFPNYSSELNVNALLLGDSALYLCASSEQGLQPQHFGDGTRLSIL.

V and J are TRBV20-1 and TRBJ2-1; 7 bases are a match to TRBD2. The germline V gene has CDR1 DFQATT and CDR2 SNEGSKA (reference sequence). The CDR3 has 16 amino acids. The junction had 16 bases not matched to a gene; V was cut back by 6 bases and J by 5 bases. The CDR3 region is CSAIKPTGGSHNEQFF. The CDR3 bases are TGCAGTGCCATAAAACCAACGGGAGGATCCCACAATGAGCAGTTCTTC.

A note on this clonotype: A junction end diverges from the germline sequence, so it may reflect a read error. This rearrangement joins TRBV24-1 to TRBJ2-3; 8 bases agree with TRBD1. This CDR3 contains 13 residues. Germline CDR1 and CDR2: KGHDR and SFDVKD. CDR3 DNA sequence: TGTGCCGCCAGTGATGAGGACAGGGAGCCGCAGTATTTT. Amino acid sequence: CAASDEDREPQYF.

V and J are TRBV6-6 and TRBJ1-2; D is unclear. Trimming stripped 4 bases from V and 8 bases from J, with 5 bases between. The germline CDR1 and CDR2 sequences are MNHNY and SVGAGI (reference sequence). The CDR3 extends over 10 amino acids. The CDR3 loop reads CASSSQGYTF. The CDR3 coding sequence is TGTGCCAGCAGTTCCCAAGGCTACACCTTC.

This chain links TRBV12-3 or TRBV12-4 with TRBJ1-2; 7 bases align to TRBD1. V was pared by 6 bases and J by 3 bases, with 13 bases of the junction left unmatched. The CDR3 runs to 16 residues. CDR3 region: CASSSRTGEIYYGYTF. The DNA of the CDR3 is TGTGCCAGCAGCTCGAGGACAGGCGAGATATACTATGGCTACACCTTC.

The chain employs TRBV20-1 and TRBJ2-1, with 7 bases aligning to TRBD2. The V gene's germline CDR1 is DFQATT and CDR2 SNEGSKA (reference sequence). This CDR3 region has 16 residues. The ends lost 1 base at V and 3 bases at J; junction bases unmatched: 9. The CDR3 protein is CSARGSAGVLYNEQFF. For the CDR3, the DNA is TGCAGTGCTAGAGGGAGTGCGGGGGTCCTCTACAATGAGCAGTTCTTC.

The J gene is TRBJ2-1, the V gene TRBV20-1; TRBD2 matches at 9 bases. J was trimmed by 2 bases and V by 4 bases; bases with no gene match: 0. The CDR3 runs 13 residues. Germline CDR1 DFQATT, CDR2 SNEGSKA (reference sequence). This CDR3 is CSATSGAYNEQFF. The CDR3 bases are TGCAGTGCTACTAGCGGGGCCTACAATGAGCAGTTCTTC.

The table lists this clonotype with a few counts. The chain's CDR3 is CASSGSNQPQHF. CDR3 bases: TGTGCCAGCAGTGGGAGCAATCAGCCCCAGCATTTT. The chain uses TRBV2 and TRBJ1-5; no definite D call. CDR1 is SNHLY, CDR2 FYNNEI, per germline. The CDR3 length is 12 residues. Deletions cut 4 bases from V and 1 base from J, with 2 bases between.

The V and J genes are TRBV5-1 and TRBJ2-3; maybe TRBD1 (5 bases). Germline CDR1 reads SGHRS; CDR2 reads YFSETQ. The CDR3 sequence is 16 residues long. V lost 0 bases and J lost 2, with 13 bases in between. The CDR3 coding sequence is TGCGCCAGCAGCTTGGATCCGGCAGGGAACACAGATACGCAGTATTTT. Protein product: CASSLDPAGNTDTQYF. The full variable domain, with the rest looked up from reference TRBV5-1 and TRBJ2-3, is KAGVTQTPRYLIKTRGQQVTLSCSPISGHRSVSWYQQTPGQGLQFLFEYFSETQRNKGNFPGRFSGRQFSNSRSEMNVSTLELGDSALYLCASSLDPAGNTDTQYFGPGTRLTVL.

In the case of this clonotype: The junction departs from the called germline gene at one end, perhaps through a read error. J is TRBJ2-3 and V is TRBV2; TRBD2 matches at 7 bases. The CDR3 runs 13 residues. CDR1 and CDR2 from the germline V gene are SNHLY and FYNNEI. CDR3: CASVGGSKDMQYF. The CDR3 nucleotides read TGTGCCAGCGTAGGCGGGAGCAAAGATATGCAGTATTTT.

This clonotype has just a few counts. This rearrangement joins TRBV12-3 or TRBV12-4 to TRBJ2-7, with 10 nucleotides matching TRBD2. V gave up 2 bases and J gave up 6 bases; unmatched junction bases: 10. The CDR3 is 16 amino acids. Here the CDR3 reads CASSLSSLAGDGEQYF. CDR3 bases: TGTGCCAGCAGTTTAAGTTCCCTAGCGGGAGACGGCGAGCAGTACTTC.

The V gene is TRBV12-3 or TRBV12-4, the J gene TRBJ1-5, with D tentatively TRBD1 (5 bases). Between the trimmed V and J ends, which lost 7 bases and 3 bases, there was a span of 13 bases. The CDR3 totals 14 residues. CDR3 residues: CASTGDSPNQPQHF. CDR3 DNA: TGTGCCAGCACCGGTGACAGTCCCAATCAGCCCCAGCATTTT.

This clonotype was counted once. The J gene is TRBJ1-2, the V gene TRBV3-1; D remains ambiguous. The CDR3 is made up of 14 amino acids. Germline V gene lookup returns CDR1 LGHDT and CDR2 YNNKEL (reference sequence). Trimming shortened V by 4 bases and J by 7 bases, and 16 bases separated the two germline ends. The CDR3 protein is CASSPIGGVGGYTF. The CDR3 nucleotides read TGTGCCAGCAGCCCAATAGGTGGGGTTGGTGGCTACACCTTC.

V and J are TRBV6-6 and TRBJ1-6; 7 bases match TRBD1. Germline CDR1 is MNHNY and CDR2 is SVGAGI (reference sequence). The CDR3 contains 16 residues. V was clipped by 0 bases and J by 7 bases; unmatched bases: 6. CDR3 bases: TGTGCCAGCAGTTACTCGCAGACAGGGAGGAATTCACCCCTCCACTTT. Translated: CASSYSQTGRNSPLHF.

The chain couples TRBV10-3 to TRBJ2-4, with 9 bases that match TRBD2. The DNA end is more similar to TRBJ2-7, so the J call may be wrong. The CDR3 is 15 residues long. Per the germline V gene, CDR1 is ENHRY and CDR2 is SYGVKD. This CDR3 is CAISEGSGSTYEQYF. In DNA form, the CDR3 reads TGTGCCATCAGTGAGGGTAGCGGGAGTACCTACGAGCAGTACTTC.

This clonotype was detected only a few times. The genes are TRBV10-2 and TRBJ1-2; 7 bases line up with TRBD1. Germline assignment: CDR1 WSHSY and CDR2 SAAADI. V lost 5 bases, J lost 8 bases, and 14 bases stayed unmatched. The CDR3 runs to 15 residues. The CDR3 sequence is CASSQDGQDYRGYTF. For the CDR3, the DNA is TGCGCCAGCAGTCAAGACGGACAGGACTATCGCGGCTACACCTTC.

In this sample, this clonotype turned up a few times. This chain uses TRBV12-3 or TRBV12-4 with TRBJ2-3; TRBD1 matches at 11 bases. V was pared by 4 bases and J by 2 bases, with 14 bases of the junction left unmatched. This CDR3 is 19 amino acids long. This CDR3 is CASSSLPGGTGGNTDTQYF. Written as DNA, the CDR3 is TGTGCCAGCAGTTCGCTGCCCGGGGGGACAGGGGGGAACACAGATACGCAGTATTTT.

In its sample, this clonotype was seen a few times. V usage is TRBV7-9 and J usage is TRBJ1-4; 12 nucleotides line up with TRBD1. The CDR3 length is 17 residues. Trimming took 7 bases from V and 7 from J; bases not matched to a gene: 13. Germline CDR1 reads SEHNR; CDR2 reads FQNEAQ (reference sequence). In nucleotides, the CDR3 is TGTGCCAGCACGAACTGGGGACAGGGGGCGTTCGGTGAAAAACTGTTTTTT. Protein sequence: CASTNWGQGAFGEKLFF.

In its sample, this clonotype was seen many times. V is TRBV20-1 and J is TRBJ2-3, with a weak D call TRBD2 (7 bases). Looked up from germline, CDR1 is DFQATT and CDR2 is SNEGSKA (reference sequence). The ends were cut back, 2 bases at V and 0 bases at J, with 15 bases in the middle. There are 16 residues in the CDR3. The chain's CDR3 is CSARPQRGGSTDTQYF. The CDR3 bases are TGCAGTGCTAGACCACAAAGGGGGGGAAGCACAGATACGCAGTATTTT.

V gene TRBV20-1 combines with J gene TRBJ1-2; tentative D call: TRBD1 (5 bases). CDR3 length equals 15 residues. Between the trimmed V and J ends, which lost 6 bases and 0 bases, there was a span of 17 bases. Germline loops: CDR1 DFQATT, CDR2 SNEGSKA (reference sequence). Here the CDR3 reads CSASGCGLANYGYTF. DNA for the CDR3: TGCAGTGCCTCAGGGTGTGGGTTAGCTAACTATGGCTACACCTTC.

The CDR3 loop is CASGVGLGGSGANVLTF. In nucleotides, the CDR3 is TGTGCCAGCGGGGTGGGGCTCGGAGGCTCTGGGGCCAACGTCCTGACTTTC. The V and J genes are TRBV7-6 and TRBJ2-6; TRBD1 or TRBD2 may be the D gene (5 bases each). Trimming removed 8 bases from V and 0 bases from J, with 17 bases in between. CDR3 length equals 17 residues. Looked up from germline, CDR1 is SGHVS and CDR2 is FNYEAQ.

The table lists this clonotype with a few counts. In DNA form, the CDR3 reads TGCGCCAGCAGACCTGGGACAGATAATGGCTACACCTTC. Translation gives CASRPGTDNGYTF. V usage is TRBV5-1 and J usage is TRBJ1-2, with TRBD1 matching 7 bases. This CDR3 contains 13 residues. Per germline, CDR1 SGHRS and CDR2 YFSETQ. V shed 5 bases, J shed 6 bases, and the junction held 7 bases outside the gene matches.